The sequence of this T cell receptor (beta chain) was determined in a study of early stage breast cancer tumors. General study findings and limits: Commonly generated sequences made up most enriched TCRB sequences shared between patients. Tumor and normal breast were distinguished via blood comparison in about 90% of the 16 patients.

The CDR3 runs 15 residues. V was clipped by 4 bases and J by 5 bases; unmatched bases: 10. Germline V gene sequence: CDR1 LNHDA, CDR2 SQIVND (reference sequence). Turning to this clone: Its antigen is as yet unknown.

Clones were sequenced by immunoSEQ multiplex PCR, and TCRdb holds only the in-frame ones, with some missing. The data contain some 10,000 clones, approximately 78% of them singletons. The sample consisted of breast tumor tissue. The chain is built from TRBV19 and TRBJ1-1; 7 bases align to TRBD1. The clonotype comes from a person aged 35 to 50 with breast cancer. CDR3 in DNA: TGTGCCAGTAGTACAGGACAGGCCCTACCTACTGAAGCTTTCTTT. Residues: CASSTGQALPTEAFF. The full variable domain, completed using reference TRBV19 and TRBJ1-1, is DGGITQSPKYLFRKEGQNVTLSCEQNLNHDAMYWYRQDPGQGLRLIYYSQIVNDFQKGDIAEGYSVSREKKESFPLTVTSAQKNPTAFYLCASSTGQALPTEAFFGQGTRLTVV.